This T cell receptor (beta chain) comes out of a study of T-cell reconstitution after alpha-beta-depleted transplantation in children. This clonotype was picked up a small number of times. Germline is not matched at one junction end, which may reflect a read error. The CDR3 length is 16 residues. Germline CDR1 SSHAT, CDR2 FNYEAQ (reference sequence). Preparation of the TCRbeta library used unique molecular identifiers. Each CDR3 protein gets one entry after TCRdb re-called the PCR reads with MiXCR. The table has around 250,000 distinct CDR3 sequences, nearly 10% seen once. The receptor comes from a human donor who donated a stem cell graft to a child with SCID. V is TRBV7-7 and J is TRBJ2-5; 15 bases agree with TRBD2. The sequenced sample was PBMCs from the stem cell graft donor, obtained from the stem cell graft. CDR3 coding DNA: TGTGCTAGCAGCTTAGCGGGACTAGCGGGGGGAGAGACCCAGTACTTC. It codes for CASSLAGLAGGETQYF.